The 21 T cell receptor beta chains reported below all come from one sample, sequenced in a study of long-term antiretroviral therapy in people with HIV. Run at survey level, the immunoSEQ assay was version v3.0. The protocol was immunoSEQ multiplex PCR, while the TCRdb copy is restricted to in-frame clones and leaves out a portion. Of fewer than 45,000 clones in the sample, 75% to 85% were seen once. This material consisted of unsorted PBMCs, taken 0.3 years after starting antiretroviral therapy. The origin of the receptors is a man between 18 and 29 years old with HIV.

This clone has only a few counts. DNA for the CDR3: TGTGCCAGCAGCTTAGCTGGAACAGGGCCGCGCACTGAAGCTTTCTTT. Protein product: CASSLAGTGPRTEAFF. V gene TRBV7-2 combines with J gene TRBJ1-1; D perhaps matches TRBD1 (6 bases). The CDR3 contains 16 residues. V lost 0 bases and J lost 4, with 15 bases in between. Germline loops: CDR1 SGHTA, CDR2 FQGNSA.

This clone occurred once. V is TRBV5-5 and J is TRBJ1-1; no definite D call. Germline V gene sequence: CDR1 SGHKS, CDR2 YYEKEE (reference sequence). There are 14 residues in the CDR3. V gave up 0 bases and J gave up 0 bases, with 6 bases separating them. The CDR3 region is CASSLGGLNTEAFF. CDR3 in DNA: TGTGCCAGCAGCTTGGGAGGGTTGAACACTGAAGCTTTCTTT. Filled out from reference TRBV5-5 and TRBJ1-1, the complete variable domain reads DAGVTQSPTHLIKTRGQQVTLRCSPISGHKSVSWYQQVLGQGPQFIFQYYEKEERGRGNFPDRFSARQFPNYSSELNVNALLLGDSALYLCASSLGGLNTEAFFGQGTRLTVV.

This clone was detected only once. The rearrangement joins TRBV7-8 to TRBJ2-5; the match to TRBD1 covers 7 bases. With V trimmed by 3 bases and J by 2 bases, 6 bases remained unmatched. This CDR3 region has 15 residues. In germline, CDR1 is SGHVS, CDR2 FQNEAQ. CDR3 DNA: TGTGCCAGCAGCTTCCTACAGGGGTTTCAAGAGACCCAGTACTTC. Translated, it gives CASSFLQGFQETQYF.

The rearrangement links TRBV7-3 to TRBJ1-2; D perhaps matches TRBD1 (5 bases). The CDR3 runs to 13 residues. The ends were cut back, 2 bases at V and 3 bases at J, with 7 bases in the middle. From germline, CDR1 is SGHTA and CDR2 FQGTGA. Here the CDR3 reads CASSLGGDYGYTF. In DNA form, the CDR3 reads TGTGCCAGCAGCTTAGGGGGGGACTATGGCTACACCTTC.

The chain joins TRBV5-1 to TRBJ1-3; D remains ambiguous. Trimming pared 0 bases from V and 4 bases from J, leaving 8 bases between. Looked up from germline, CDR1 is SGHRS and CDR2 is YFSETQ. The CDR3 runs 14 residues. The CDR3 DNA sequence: TGCGCCAGCAGCTTGGACAGCCCCGGAAACACCATATATTTT. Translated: CASSLDSPGNTIYF.

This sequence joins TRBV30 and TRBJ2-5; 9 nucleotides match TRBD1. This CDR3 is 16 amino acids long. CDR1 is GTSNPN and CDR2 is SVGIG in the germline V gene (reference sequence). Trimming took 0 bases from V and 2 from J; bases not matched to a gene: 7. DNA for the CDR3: TGTGCCTGGAGTGTGGGACAGGGAGGGGTGCAAGAGACCCAGTACTTC. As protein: CAWSVGQGGVQETQYF.

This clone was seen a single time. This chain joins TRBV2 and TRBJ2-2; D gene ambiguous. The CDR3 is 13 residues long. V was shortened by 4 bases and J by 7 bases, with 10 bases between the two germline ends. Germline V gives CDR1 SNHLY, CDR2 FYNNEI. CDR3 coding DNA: TGTGCCAGCAGTGGGACGTGGGACGGGGAGCTGTTTTTT. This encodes CASSGTWDGELFF.

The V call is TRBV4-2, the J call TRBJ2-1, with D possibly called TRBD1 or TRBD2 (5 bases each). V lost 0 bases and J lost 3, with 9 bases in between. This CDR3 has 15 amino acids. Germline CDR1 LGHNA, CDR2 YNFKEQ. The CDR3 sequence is CASSQDRGDYNEQFF. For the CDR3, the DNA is TGTGCCAGCAGCCAAGATCGGGGCGACTACAATGAGCAGTTCTTC.

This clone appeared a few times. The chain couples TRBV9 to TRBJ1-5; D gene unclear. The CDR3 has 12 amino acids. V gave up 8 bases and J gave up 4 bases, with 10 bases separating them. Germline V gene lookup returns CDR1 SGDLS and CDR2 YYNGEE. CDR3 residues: CASSRENQPQHF. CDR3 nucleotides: TGTGCCAGTAGCCGGGAAAATCAGCCCCAGCATTTT. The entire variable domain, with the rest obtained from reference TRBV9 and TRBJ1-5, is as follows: DSGVTQTPKHLITATGQRVTLRCSPRSGDLSVYWYQQSLDQGLQFLIQYYNGEERAKGNILERFSAQQFPDLHSELNLSSLELGDSALYFCASSRENQPQHFGDGTRLSIL.

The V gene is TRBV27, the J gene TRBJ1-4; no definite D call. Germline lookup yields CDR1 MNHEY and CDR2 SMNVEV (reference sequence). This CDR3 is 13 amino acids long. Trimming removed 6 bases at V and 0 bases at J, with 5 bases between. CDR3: CASSLATNEKLFF. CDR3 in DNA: TGTGCCAGCAGCCTAGCAACTAATGAAAAACTGTTTTTT.

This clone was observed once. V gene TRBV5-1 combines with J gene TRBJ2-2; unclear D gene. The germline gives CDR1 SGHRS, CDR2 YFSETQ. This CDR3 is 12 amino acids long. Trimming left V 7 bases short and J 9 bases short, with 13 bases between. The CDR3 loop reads CASRLTERELFF. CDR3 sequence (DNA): TGCGCCAGCCGTCTGACCGAGCGGGAGCTGTTTTTT.

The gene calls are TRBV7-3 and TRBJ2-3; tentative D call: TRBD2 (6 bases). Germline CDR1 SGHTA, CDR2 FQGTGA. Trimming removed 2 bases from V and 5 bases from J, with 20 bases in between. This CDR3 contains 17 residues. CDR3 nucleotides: TGTGCCAGCAGCTTATTTCAAGCCCCGGGGGAGAGAGATACGCAGTATTTT. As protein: CASSLFQAPGERDTQYF.

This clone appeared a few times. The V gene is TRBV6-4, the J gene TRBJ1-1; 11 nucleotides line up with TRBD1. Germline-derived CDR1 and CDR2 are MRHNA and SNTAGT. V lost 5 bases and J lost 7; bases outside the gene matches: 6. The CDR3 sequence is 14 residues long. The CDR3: CASSIGQGAGEAFF. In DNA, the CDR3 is TGTGCCAGCAGTATCGGACAGGGGGCTGGTGAAGCTTTCTTT.

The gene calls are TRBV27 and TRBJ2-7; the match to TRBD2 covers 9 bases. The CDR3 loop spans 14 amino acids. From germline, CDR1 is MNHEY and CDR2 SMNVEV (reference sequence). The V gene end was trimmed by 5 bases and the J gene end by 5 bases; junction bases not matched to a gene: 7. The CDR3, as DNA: TGTGCCAGCAGTCAGGGACTAGCTATCGACGAGCAGTACTTC. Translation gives CASSQGLAIDEQYF.

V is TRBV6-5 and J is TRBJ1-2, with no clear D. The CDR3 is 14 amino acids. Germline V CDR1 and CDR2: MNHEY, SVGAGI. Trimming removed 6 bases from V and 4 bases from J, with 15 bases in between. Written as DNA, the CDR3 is TGTGCCAGCAGATCCAGATCAGATGCCTATGGCTACACCTTC. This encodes CASRSRSDAYGYTF.

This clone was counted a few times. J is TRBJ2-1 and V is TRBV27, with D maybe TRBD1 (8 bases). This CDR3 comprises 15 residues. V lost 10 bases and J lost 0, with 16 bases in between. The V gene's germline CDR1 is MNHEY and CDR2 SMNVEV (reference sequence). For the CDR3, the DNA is TGTGCCACAACAGGGGGGGAAAGCTCCTACAATGAGCAGTTCTTC. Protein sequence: CATTGGESSYNEQFF.

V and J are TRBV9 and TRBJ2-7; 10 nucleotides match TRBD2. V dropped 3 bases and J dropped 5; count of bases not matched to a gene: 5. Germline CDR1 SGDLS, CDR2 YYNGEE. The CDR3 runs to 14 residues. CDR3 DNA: TGTGCCAGCAGCGCCAAGGGACTAGCGAACGAGCAGTACTTC. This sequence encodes CASSAKGLANEQYF. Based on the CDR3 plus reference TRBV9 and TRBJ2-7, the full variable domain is DSGVTQTPKHLITATGQRVTLRCSPRSGDLSVYWYQQSLDQGLQFLIQYYNGEERAKGNILERFSAQQFPDLHSELNLSSLELGDSALYFCASSAKGLANEQYFGPGTRLTVT.

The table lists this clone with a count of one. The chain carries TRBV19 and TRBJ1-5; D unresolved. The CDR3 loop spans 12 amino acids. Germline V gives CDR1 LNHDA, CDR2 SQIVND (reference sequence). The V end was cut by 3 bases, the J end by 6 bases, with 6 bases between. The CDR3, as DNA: TGTGCCAGTAGTATTTCCCGTCAGCCCCAGCATTTT. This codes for CASSISRQPQHF.

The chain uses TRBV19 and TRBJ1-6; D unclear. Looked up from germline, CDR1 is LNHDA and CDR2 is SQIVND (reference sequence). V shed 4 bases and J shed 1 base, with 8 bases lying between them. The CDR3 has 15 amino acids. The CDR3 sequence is CASSTGMSYNSPLHF. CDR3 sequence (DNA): TGTGCCAGTAGTACTGGGATGTCCTATAATTCACCCCTCCACTTT.

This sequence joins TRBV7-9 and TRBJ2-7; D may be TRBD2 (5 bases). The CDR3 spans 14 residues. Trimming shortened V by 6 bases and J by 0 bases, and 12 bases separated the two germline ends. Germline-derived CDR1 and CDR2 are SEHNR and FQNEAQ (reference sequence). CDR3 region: CASRGDKNSYEQYF. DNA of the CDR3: TGTGCCAGCAGGGGAGACAAAAACTCCTACGAGCAGTACTTC.

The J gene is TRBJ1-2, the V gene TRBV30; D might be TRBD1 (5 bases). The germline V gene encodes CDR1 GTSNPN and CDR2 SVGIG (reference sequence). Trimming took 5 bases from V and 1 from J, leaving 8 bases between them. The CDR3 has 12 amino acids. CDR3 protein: CAWVGDNYGYTF. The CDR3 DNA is TGTGCCTGGGTGGGGGATAACTATGGCTACACCTTC.